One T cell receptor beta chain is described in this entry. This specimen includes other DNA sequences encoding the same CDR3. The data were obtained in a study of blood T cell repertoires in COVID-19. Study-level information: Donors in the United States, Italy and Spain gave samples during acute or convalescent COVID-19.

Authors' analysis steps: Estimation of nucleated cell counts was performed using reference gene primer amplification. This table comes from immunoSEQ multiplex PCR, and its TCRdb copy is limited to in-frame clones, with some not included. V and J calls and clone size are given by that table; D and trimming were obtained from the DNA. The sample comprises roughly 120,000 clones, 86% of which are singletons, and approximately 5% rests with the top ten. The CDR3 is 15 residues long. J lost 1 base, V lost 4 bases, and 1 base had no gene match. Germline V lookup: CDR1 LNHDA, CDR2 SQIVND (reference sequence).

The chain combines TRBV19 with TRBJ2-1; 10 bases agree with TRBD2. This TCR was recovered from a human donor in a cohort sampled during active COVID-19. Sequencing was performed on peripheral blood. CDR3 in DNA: TGTGCCAGTAGTAGGACTAGCGGTTCCTACAATGAGCAGTTCTTC. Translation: CASSRTSGSYNEQFF.